These T cell receptor beta chains were read from a single sample in a study of regulatory T cells in long-lasting Graves disease. One entry per CDR3 protein, called by TCRdb with MiXCR from the multiplex PCR reads. The table includes around 460,000 distinct CDR3 sequences, 22% detected once. The starting material was peripheral blood mononuclear cells (PBMCs), obtained when the disease was refractory, from a patient treated with antithyroid drugs. The receptor set was obtained from a female donor with Graves disease. CDR3s include the opening cysteine and the closing phenylalanine or tryptophan. Each record gives: V gene, J gene, clone size, D gene, CDR3 DNA, CDR3 protein. D genes are given only for firm matches. Some rows mark clone size as missing; the rest say once, few, many or name a class of expanded clone.

TRBV28	TRBJ1-2	many	.	TGTGCCAGCAGTTCCCGAACACGTCCCGGGGCCGACTATGGCTACACCTTC	CASSSRTRPGADYGYTF
TRBV29-1	TRBJ2-4	.	.	TGCAGCGTTGACCATCTTGGGGCCACTATCTTC	CSVDHLGATIF
TRBV7-2	TRBJ1-1	many	.	TGTGCCAGCAGCTCCGACAGGCTGAACACTGAAGCTTTCTTT	CASSSDRLNTEAFF
TRBV9	TRBJ2-2	.	.	TGTGCCAGCAGCAGAGGAGGACTCTCGGCCGGGGAGCTGTTTTTT	CASSRGGLSAGELFF
TRBV20-1	TRBJ2-7	.	.	TGCAGTGCTAGAGTCTTCTCCTCCTACGAGCAGTACTTC	CSARVFSSYEQYF
TRBV6-5	TRBJ2-2	many	.	TGTGCCAGCAGTTACGATGGGGGATACACCGGGGAGCTGTTTTTT	CASSYDGGYTGELFF
TRBV20-1	TRBJ2-7	.	.	TGCAGTGCTAGTAGACTAGTGGAGGTCTCCTACGAGCAGTACTTC	CSASRLVEVSYEQYF
TRBV5-1	TRBJ1-1	.	.	TGCGCCAGCAACCTCGGGGATTCGAACACTGAAGCTTTCTTT	CASNLGDSNTEAFF
TRBV24-1	TRBJ2-7	many	TRBD2	TGTGCCACCAGTGACGAGACTAGCGGTCGGTACGAGCAGTACTTC	CATSDETSGRYEQYF
TRBV16	TRBJ1-1	many	.	TGTGCCAGCAGCCAATATAGACGGTCTACTGAAGCTTTCTTT	CASSQYRRSTEAFF
TRBV5-1	TRBJ1-1	few	.	TGCGCCAGCAGCTCCCACGGGGACACTGAAGCTTTCTTT	CASSSHGDTEAFF
TRBV6-9	TRBJ1-2	many	.	TGTGCCAGCAGTTACCAGTCTGATGGCTACACCTTC	CASSYQSDGYTF
TRBV11-2	TRBJ2-7	.	.	TGTGCCAGCACCGTTACAGGGAACGAGCAGTACTTC	CASTVTGNEQYF
TRBV7-3	TRBJ2-7	.	TRBD1	TGTGCCAGCAGCAGTGGGTATTCATCCAGGGGGCCCTACGAGCAGTACTTC	CASSSGYSSRGPYEQYF
TRBV4-3	TRBJ2-7	.	.	TGCGCCAGCAGCCAAGATGGAGGAACAGGGAGAGGCTACGAGCAGTACTTC	CASSQDGGTGRGYEQYF
TRBV20-1	TRBJ1-1	.	.	TGCAGTGCTAGAGGTTTGCAGGGGCGAGAAGCTTTCTTT	CSARGLQGREAFF
TRBV12-3/TRBV12-4	TRBJ2-7	many	TRBD1	TGTGCCAGCAGCCGAACCGGGACAGGGTTATCCTACGAGCAGTACTTC	CASSRTGTGLSYEQYF
TRBV20-1	TRBJ1-1	.	.	TGCAGTGCCCCGGATTATTACACTGAAGCTTTCTTT	CSAPDYYTEAFF
TRBV27	TRBJ2-1	few	TRBD2	TGTGCCAGCAGTGTAGCGGGATCAAATACGAACCGCAATGAGCAGTTCTTC	CASSVAGSNTNRNEQFF
TRBV28	TRBJ2-5	many	.	TGTGCAGCGGAAGGGGCGGTGGAGACCCAGTACTTC	CAAEGAVETQYF
TRBV4-3	TRBJ1-2	few	.	TGCGCCAGCAGCCAAGAAGACACGATTAACTATGGCTACACCTTC	CASSQEDTINYGYTF
TRBV7-2	TRBJ2-7	many	.	TGTGCCAGCAGCCGACAGGATAGGTCCTACGAGCAGTACTTC	CASSRQDRSYEQYF
TRBV28	TRBJ2-3	.	TRBD1	TGTGCCAGCAGGACAGGGAACACAGATACGCAGTATTTT	CASRTGNTDTQYF
TRBV28	TRBJ1-6	.	.	TGTGCCAGCAGCCCCCCTGGGAGGGTGGGCTCACCCCTCCACTTT	CASSPPGRVGSPLHF
TRBV7-2	TRBJ2-5	.	TRBD2	TGTGCCAGCAGCCCCCAGCTAGCGGGGTACCAAGAGACCCAGTACTTC	CASSPQLAGYQETQYF
TRBV19	TRBJ2-5	many	.	TGTGCCAGCAGCGGTACTCCGCAAGAGACCCAGTACTTC	CASSGTPQETQYF
TRBV3-1	TRBJ2-1	.	TRBD2	TGTGCCAGCAGCCAAGAGTGGGGAGCGGGGGCCAACAATGAGCAGTTCTTC	CASSQEWGAGANNEQFF
TRBV24-1	TRBJ2-3	.	TRBD1	TGTGCCACCAGTGATCTGGGACAGAGCACAGATACGCAGTATTTT	CATSDLGQSTDTQYF
TRBV20-1	TRBJ1-6	.	.	TGCAGTGCTATTCAGGGGCCCGTATCACCCCTCCACTTT	CSAIQGPVSPLHF
TRBV19	TRBJ2-4	.	TRBD1	TGTGCCAGTAGTACCACAGGGGGCAAAAACATTCAGTACTTC	CASSTTGGKNIQYF
TRBV2	TRBJ2-2	many	TRBD2	TGTGCCAACGAACAAGCGGGAGGTGACACCGGGGAGCTGTTTTTT	CANEQAGGDTGELFF
TRBV2	TRBJ2-2	many	.	TGTGCCAGCAGTCCTCGACAGAACACCGGGGAGCTGTTTTTT	CASSPRQNTGELFF
TRBV7-6	TRBJ2-2	.	.	TGTGCCAGCAGCTTATGGGCAGTAAACACCGGGGAGCTGCTTTTT	CASSLWAVNTGELLF
TRBV9	TRBJ1-1	many	TRBD1	TGTGCCAGCAGCGTAGCTACAGGGGGCACTGAAGCTTTCTTT	CASSVATGGTEAFF
TRBV7-2	TRBJ2-7	few	.	TGTGCCAGCAGCCAGGGGGGCGTCCCCGGAGAGCAGTACTTC	CASSQGGVPGEQYF
TRBV6-1	TRBJ1-5	many	TRBD1	TGTGCCAGCACTCCCGGCCAGGGGGCGCGTGGTCAGCCCCAGCATTTT	CASTPGQGARGQPQHF
TRBV10-3	TRBJ2-7	few	TRBD1	TGTGCCATCAGTGAAAATGGACAGGGGAATACCTACGAGCAGTACTTC	CAISENGQGNTYEQYF
TRBV11-3	TRBJ2-7	many	.	TGTGCCAGCAGCTTCGGAGGCGAGCAGTACTTC	CASSFGGEQYF
TRBV28	TRBJ1-1	many	.	TGTGCCAGCAGCCCCACCTCTAGTGTGTCCCCTGAAGCTTTCTTT	CASSPTSSVSPEAFF